This T cell receptor (beta chain) was retrieved from a study of response to subunit inactivated influenza vaccine. TCRdb redid the calling of the RT-PCR reads with MiXCR, one entry per CDR3 protein. The table records some 550,000 distinct CDR3 sequences, roughly 25% of them present only once. The CDR3 runs to 11 residues. V gave up 4 bases and J gave up 9 bases, with 8 bases separating them. Germline CDR1 reads SGHRS; CDR2 reads YFSETQ. The table lists this clonotype with a few counts. These records were also assigned to another study, of T cells expressing NK-cell markers. Turning to that study: Scientists made TCR beta cDNA using 5'RACE template switching with UMIs.

The origin of this receptor is a man aged 50-59 years who received an inactivated influenza vaccine. The V call is TRBV5-1, the J call TRBJ2-1; D might be TRBD2 (6 bases). The sample was CD4+ T cells sorted from PBMCs, taken roughly 13 days after vaccination. This CDR3 is CASSREAEQFF. As DNA, the CDR3 is TGCGCCAGCAGCAGGGAGGCTGAGCAGTTCTTC.